The rows below give T cell receptor beta chains drawn from one sample of a study of blood T cell repertoires in COVID-19. The assay was immunoSEQ multiplex PCR, and TCRdb's table has in-frame clones only and misses some. This table has 250,000 to 350,000 clones, about nine tenths appearing once. The sample comprised peripheral blood. These receptors were taken from a woman in her sixties or seventies with acute or convalescent COVID-19. CDR3s leave out the opening cysteine and the closing phenylalanine or tryptophan. Each record gives: J gene, V gene, CDR3 protein.

TRBJ1-2,TRBV28,ASSLWTGPDNYGYT
TRBJ2-3,TRBV9,ASQRQAGTDTQY
TRBJ2-2,TRBV29-1,SVLSGEWTGELF
TRBJ1-6,TRBV7-2,ASSSKTGAYNSPLH
TRBJ1-4,TRBV7-9,ASSLDPTGGEKLF
TRBJ2-7,TRBV4-1,ASSQRLAGEIYEQY
TRBJ2-3,TRBV9,ASSTHAGTGFSTDTQY
TRBJ1-6,TRBV6-6,ASSGGGSPLH
TRBJ2-1,TRBV3-1/TRBV3-2,ASSLGLAGGVREQF
TRBJ1-1,TRBV19,ASLTRGGAEAF
TRBJ2-3,TRBV5-1,ASSFPRLGRDVSTQY
TRBJ1-4,TRBV29-1,SVVGSRGTNEKLF
TRBJ2-1,TRBV28,ASSLSLGRGHYNEQF
TRBJ1-1,TRBV7-9,ASSHVNTEAF
TRBJ2-2,TRBV25-1,ASSDRGGTGELF
TRBJ2-1,TRBV18,ASSPGLADNEQF
TRBJ1-1,TRBV12-3/TRBV12-4,ASSFTLNTEAF
TRBJ1-2,TRBV5-5,ASSSYKGASGYT
TRBJ1-5,TRBV2,ASSERRFGIGNQPQH
TRBJ1-2,TRBV2,ASLRTGPSRGYT
TRBJ2-7,TRBV19,ASSPGTAYEQY
TRBJ1-3,TRBV25-1,ASSESGTGGNTIY
TRBJ2-3,TRBV5-1,ASSPGTASTDTQY
TRBJ2-1,TRBV6-2/TRBV6-3,ASSSEGAVYNEQF